These T cell receptor beta chains were read from a single sample in a study of blood T cell repertoires in COVID-19. Assay used: immunoSEQ multiplex PCR; TCRdb lists only in-frame clones, some missing. The sample consists of some 500,000 clones, roughly nine tenths of them appearing once. The sequenced material came from peripheral blood. The receptor set was obtained from a woman in her fifties or sixties with COVID-19, enrolled during active disease. Each CDR3 is given with its conserved first and last residue. The D gene is left open where the match is weak. The size entry is marked missing in some rows and otherwise reads once, few, many or a size class.

>TRBV19|.|.|TRBJ2-7
TGTGCCAGTAGTATTTTCTACTCCTACGAGCAGTACTTC
CASSIFYSYEQYF
>TRBV5-1|.|.|TRBJ1-2
TGCGCCAGCAGCTTCGGTTACCCCGGGACATTCGATAACTATGGCTACACCTTC
CASSFGYPGTFDNYGYTF
>TRBV30|TRBD1|.|TRBJ1-1
TGTGCCTGGAGTTCAGGGGGGCGAACCGAAGCTTTCTTT
CAWSSGGRTEAFF
>TRBV28|.|.|TRBJ1-5
TGTGCCAGCATCATTTCAGGGAGCAATCAGCCCCAGCATTTT
CASIISGSNQPQHF
>TRBV12-5|.|.|TRBJ1-1
TGTGCTAGTGGTTTGGTACCGAGTGAAGCTTTCTTT
CASGLVPSEAFF
>TRBV6-5|.|few|TRBJ2-7
TGTGCCAGCAGCCTAGACAGATCCTACGAGCAGTACTTC
CASSLDRSYEQYF
>TRBV7-9|TRBD1|.|TRBJ2-7
TGTGCCAGCAGCCCCCGGACAGGGACCTACGAGCAGTACTTC
CASSPRTGTYEQYF
>TRBV24-1|TRBD1|.|TRBJ2-1
TGTGCCACCAGTGATAGGGGGCCCTACAATGAGCAGTTCTTC
CATSDRGPYNEQFF
>TRBV9|.|.|TRBJ1-1
TGTGCCAGCAGCGTACTTCCCAGGGACACTGAAGCTTTCTTT
CASSVLPRDTEAFF
>TRBV27|.|.|TRBJ2-5
TGTGCCAGCAGCCACTTGGAGGGGACCCAAGAGACCCAGTACTTC
CASSHLEGTQETQYF
>TRBV30|TRBD1|few|TRBJ1-5
TGTGCCTGGAGTGGGAACAGGGGCCTCCTTGAGCCCCAGCATTTT
CAWSGNRGLLEPQHF
>TRBV11-2|TRBD1|.|TRBJ2-7
TGTGCCAGCAGCTTCACAAGGGGCAGGGGGCTGAATGCCTACGAGCAGTACTTC
CASSFTRGRGLNAYEQYF
>TRBV6-1|.|.|TRBJ2-7
TGTGCCAGCAGTGAAGAACCGGTCGGGTTTTACGAGCAGTACTTC
CASSEEPVGFYEQYF
>TRBV7-3|.|.|TRBJ1-1
TGTGCCAGCAGCCCCAGAGTTGGAGGGACTGAAGCTTTCTTT
CASSPRVGGTEAFF
>TRBV30|.|.|TRBJ1-2
TGTGCCTGGAGTGCAGGGTGGGTTAACTATGGCTACACCTTC
CAWSAGWVNYGYTF
>TRBV11-2|.|.|TRBJ2-7
TGTGCCAGCAGCCCGCTGAGGGTCACCTACGAGCAGTACTTC
CASSPLRVTYEQYF
>TRBV6-1|TRBD1|.|TRBJ1-2
TGTGCCAGCAGTGACAGGGGGTATGGCTACACCTTC
CASSDRGYGYTF
>TRBV5-4|.|.|TRBJ2-5
TGTGCCAGCAGCTTGACAGGGAAGAGGGAGACCCAGTACTTC
CASSLTGKRETQYF
>TRBV5-1|TRBD1|.|TRBJ2-2
TGCGCCAGCAGCATCCGGGACAGGGTGGGCGCCGGGGAGCTGTTTTTT
CASSIRDRVGAGELFF
>TRBV18|.|.|TRBJ1-4
TGTGCCAGCTCACCCGGGCAGGGGAATGAAAAACTGTTTTTT
CASSPGQGNEKLFF
>TRBV9|.|once|TRBJ1-3
TGTGCCAGCAGCGGGAGGGGATCAGGAAACACCATATATTTT
CASSGRGSGNTIYF
>TRBV4-1|.|.|TRBJ1-5
TGCGCCAGCAGCTCAGGCGAGGGAAATCAGCCCCAGCATTTT
CASSSGEGNQPQHF
>TRBV27|.|.|TRBJ2-7
TGTGCCAGCAGTTCTCTTAAAGGGGCCGAGCAGTACTTC
CASSSLKGAEQYF
>TRBV2|.|.|TRBJ1-1
TGTGCCAGCAATTATGAAGCTTTCTTT
CASNYEAFF
>TRBV18|.|once|TRBJ1-1
TGTGCCAGCTCACCGGTAGAGAACACTGAAGCTTTCTTT
CASSPVENTEAFF
>TRBV2|.|.|TRBJ2-7
TGTGCCAGCAGTGAAGGGCAGGGGAGCTACGAGCAGTACTTC
CASSEGQGSYEQYF
>TRBV3-1/TRBV3-2|.|.|TRBJ1-2
TGTGCCAGCAGCCCAGACTGGACAGCACTCTATGGCTACACCTTC
CASSPDWTALYGYTF
>TRBV27|TRBD1|.|TRBJ2-1
TGTGCCAGCAGGGGACAGAGCTCCTACAATGAGCAGTTCTTC
CASRGQSSYNEQFF
>TRBV3-1/TRBV3-2|TRBD2|once|TRBJ2-7
TGTGCCAGCAGCCCATACGGGACTAGCGGGGCCTACGAGCAGTACTTC
CASSPYGTSGAYEQYF
>TRBV5-1|.|.|TRBJ1-2
TGCGCCAGCAGCTTGGGACTTTTAGCTAACTATGGCTACACCTTC
CASSLGLLANYGYTF
>TRBV18|.|.|TRBJ2-7
TGTGCCAGCTCACTAGGGGAAGTCCAGCCGTCGCACTTC
CASSLGEVQPSHF
>TRBV3-1/TRBV3-2|TRBD2|few|TRBJ2-1
TGTGCCAGCAGCCTATCGGGGGGGGTCGGAGTTCGTGATGAGCAGTTCTTC
CASSLSGGVGVRDEQFF
>TRBV3-1/TRBV3-2|TRBD2|few|TRBJ2-1
TGTGCCAGTCGGACTAGCGGGGGGGCTTATGAGCAGTTCTTC
CASRTSGGAYEQFF
>TRBV28|.|.|TRBJ1-2
TGTGCCAGCAGTGCCCCTCCCGGGGGACTGGGGATTAACTATGGCTACACCTTC
CASSAPPGGLGINYGYTF
>TRBV6-5|.|.|TRBJ2-7
TGTGCCAGCGCTAGCCCCGACGAGCAGTACTTC
CASASPDEQYF
>TRBV7-9|.|.|TRBJ1-2
TGTGCCAGCAGGCAGGGAGGGTGGGGCTACACCTTC
CASRQGGWGYTF
>TRBV11-3|TRBD2|.|TRBJ2-3
TGTGCCAGCAGCTTAACACGGGGGGAAGATACGCAGTATTTT
CASSLTRGEDTQYF
>TRBV5-6|.|.|TRBJ1-5
TGTGCCAGCAGCTTGGGGGGGGGCCAGCCCCAGCATTTT
CASSLGGGQPQHF
>TRBV2|TRBD1|once|TRBJ1-2
TGTGCCAGCAGTGTTGACAGGGAAGATGGCTACACCTTC
CASSVDREDGYTF
>TRBV7-8|.|.|TRBJ2-2
TGTGCAACCTACCCGGACTACTATACCGGGGAGCTGTTTTTT
CATYPDYYTGELFF
>TRBV12-3/TRBV12-4|.|.|TRBJ2-1
TGTGCCAGCAGTTTAGTCCCCGATGAGCAGTTCTTC
CASSLVPDEQFF
>TRBV30|.|.|TRBJ2-7
TGTGCCTGGGGAAAGGCGAGAAGGACTTCCGCCTACGAGCAGTACTTC
CAWGKARRTSAYEQYF
>TRBV19|.|.|TRBJ2-7
TGTGCCACCGCCGAGTCCTACGAGCAGTACTTC
CATAESYEQYF
>TRBV6-6|TRBD1|.|TRBJ2-7
TGTGCCAGCAGTAGACAGGGGACGGGAACCCTCGGCGAGCAGTACTTC
CASSRQGTGTLGEQYF
>TRBV30|TRBD1|.|TRBJ2-5
TGTGCCTGCCGACAGGGTGAGGGGACCCAGTACTTC
CACRQGEGTQYF
>TRBV12-3/TRBV12-4|TRBD1|.|TRBJ1-1
TGTGCCAGCAGTTTGACAGGGGCGACTGAAGCTTTCTTT
CASSLTGATEAFF
>TRBV6-1|TRBD1|.|TRBJ2-7
TGTGCCAGCAGTGCCCCGGGGGACAGGGTCCCTCCCTACGAGCAGTACTTC
CASSAPGDRVPPYEQYF
>TRBV11-2|.|.|TRBJ2-7
TGTGCCAGCAGGCAGACAGCCGGCTACGAGCAGTACTTC
CASRQTAGYEQYF
>TRBV4-1|.|.|TRBJ2-5
TGCGCCAGCAGCCATGTAGGCGGGGCAGAGACCCAGTACTTC
CASSHVGGAETQYF
>TRBV5-8|.|.|TRBJ2-1
TGTGCCAGCAGCTTGGAGTTCGGGTCCCCGATGGTGGATGAGCAGTTCTTC
CASSLEFGSPMVDEQFF